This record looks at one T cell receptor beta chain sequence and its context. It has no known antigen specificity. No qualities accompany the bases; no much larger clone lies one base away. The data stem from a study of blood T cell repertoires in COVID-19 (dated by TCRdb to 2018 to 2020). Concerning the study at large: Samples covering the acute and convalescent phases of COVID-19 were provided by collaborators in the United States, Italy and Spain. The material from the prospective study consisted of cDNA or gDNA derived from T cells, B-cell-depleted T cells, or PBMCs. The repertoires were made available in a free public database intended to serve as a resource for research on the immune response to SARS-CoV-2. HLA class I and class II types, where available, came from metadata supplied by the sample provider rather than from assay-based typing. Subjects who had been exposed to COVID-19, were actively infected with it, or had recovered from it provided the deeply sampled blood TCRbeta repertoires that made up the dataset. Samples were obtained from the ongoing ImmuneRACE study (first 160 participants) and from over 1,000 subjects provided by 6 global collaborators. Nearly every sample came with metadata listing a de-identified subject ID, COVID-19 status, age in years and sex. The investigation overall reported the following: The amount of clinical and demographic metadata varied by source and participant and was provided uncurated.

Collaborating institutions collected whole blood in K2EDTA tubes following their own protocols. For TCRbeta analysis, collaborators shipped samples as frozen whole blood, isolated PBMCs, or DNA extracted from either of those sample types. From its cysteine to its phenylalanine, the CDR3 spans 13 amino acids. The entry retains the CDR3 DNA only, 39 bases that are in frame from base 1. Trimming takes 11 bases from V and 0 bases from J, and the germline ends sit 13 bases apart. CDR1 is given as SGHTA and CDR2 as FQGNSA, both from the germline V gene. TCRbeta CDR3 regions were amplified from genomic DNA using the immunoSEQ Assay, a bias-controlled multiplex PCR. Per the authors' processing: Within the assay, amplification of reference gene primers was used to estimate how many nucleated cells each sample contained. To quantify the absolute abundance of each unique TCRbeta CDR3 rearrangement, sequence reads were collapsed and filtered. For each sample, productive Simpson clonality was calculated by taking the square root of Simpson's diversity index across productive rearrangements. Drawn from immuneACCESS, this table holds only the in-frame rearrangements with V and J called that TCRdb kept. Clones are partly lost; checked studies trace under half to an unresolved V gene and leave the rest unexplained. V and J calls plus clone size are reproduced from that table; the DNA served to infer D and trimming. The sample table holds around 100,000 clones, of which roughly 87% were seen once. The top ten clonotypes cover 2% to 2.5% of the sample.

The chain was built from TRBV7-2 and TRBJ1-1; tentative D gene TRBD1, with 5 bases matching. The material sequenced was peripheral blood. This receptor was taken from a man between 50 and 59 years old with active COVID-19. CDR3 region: CASREDMNTEAFF. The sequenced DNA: TGTGCCTCCAGGGAGGACATGAACACTGAAGCTTTCTTT.